The clone carrying this T cell receptor (beta chain) was detected only a few times. TRAV and TRBV primers primed cDNA for both TCRalpha and TCRbeta. The authors ran around 20 PCR cycles to amplify TCRs with a constant-region primer and V-primer adapter. Amplification of the isolated mRNA used in vitro transcription. TCRdb used MiXCR to reprocess the reads, holding one entry per CDR3 protein. The top ten clones hold 9.5% to 15% of a sample with 75,000 to 95,000 distinct CDR3 sequences, around a fifth of them seen once. Time point in this sample: after trial treatment. Treatment described: LDRT plus nivolumab, ipilimumab, low-dose cyclophosphamide and aspirin (RACIN trial). From germline, CDR1 is MNHEY and CDR2 SVGEGT. This CDR3 has 16 amino acids. The J segment lost 4 bases and the V segment lost 5 bases, leaving 8 bases of the junction unmatched. The data derive from a study of low-dose radiotherapy and immunotherapy resistance in tumors.

This sequence joins TRBV6-2 or TRBV6-3 and TRBJ1-6; 7 positions agree with TRBD1. Sequencing used PBMCs, obtained after low-dose radiotherapy plus immunotherapy. This receptor was taken from a female donor with ovarian cancer. The CDR3, as DNA: TGTGCCAGCAGTGACAGGGCATCAATTTATAATTCACCCCTCCACTTT. It is translated as CASSDRASIYNSPLHF.